This TCR beta chain was recorded in a study of blood T cell repertoires in COVID-19. Across the whole study: Researchers got acute and convalescent COVID-19 samples from the United States, Italy and Spain. Sources were T cells, B-cell-depleted T cells, or PBMCs; the material itself was cDNA or gDNA.

The CDR3 has 15 amino acids. Germline CDR1 reads MGHRA; CDR2 reads YSYEKL. V dropped 3 bases and J dropped 5; count of bases not matched to a gene: 3. Original processing methods: Estimation of nucleated cell counts relied on the amplification of reference gene primers. TCRdb's copy holds only in-frame clones and misses some; the assay was immunoSEQ multiplex PCR. The DNA gave D and trimming, while V, J and clone size come from that table. Among under 95,000 clones listed, more than 75% were seen once. For this clone: Distinct nucleotide sequences in the sample also encode this CDR3.

The origin of this receptor is a woman aged 80 or older with acute or convalescent COVID-19. Sequenced sample: peripheral blood. This chain connects TRBV4-1 to TRBJ2-1; 11 bases are a match to TRBD2. The CDR3 protein is CASSQGTSGNNEQFF. The DNA for the CDR3 is TGCGCCAGCAGCCAGGGGACTAGCGGAAACAATGAGCAGTTCTTC.